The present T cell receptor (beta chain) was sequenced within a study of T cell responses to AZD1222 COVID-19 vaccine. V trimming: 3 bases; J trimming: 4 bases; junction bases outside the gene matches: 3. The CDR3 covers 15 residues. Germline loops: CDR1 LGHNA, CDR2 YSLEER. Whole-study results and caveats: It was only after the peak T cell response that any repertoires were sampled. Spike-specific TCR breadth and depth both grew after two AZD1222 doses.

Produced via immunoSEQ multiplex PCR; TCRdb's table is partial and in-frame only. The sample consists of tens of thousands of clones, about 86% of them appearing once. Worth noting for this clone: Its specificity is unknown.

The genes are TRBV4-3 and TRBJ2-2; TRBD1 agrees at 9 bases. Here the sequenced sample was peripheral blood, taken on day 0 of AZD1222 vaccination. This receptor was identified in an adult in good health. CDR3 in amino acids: CASSQTGGSTGELFF. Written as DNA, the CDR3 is TGCGCCAGCAGCCAGACAGGGGGTAGCACCGGGGAGCTGTTTTTT.